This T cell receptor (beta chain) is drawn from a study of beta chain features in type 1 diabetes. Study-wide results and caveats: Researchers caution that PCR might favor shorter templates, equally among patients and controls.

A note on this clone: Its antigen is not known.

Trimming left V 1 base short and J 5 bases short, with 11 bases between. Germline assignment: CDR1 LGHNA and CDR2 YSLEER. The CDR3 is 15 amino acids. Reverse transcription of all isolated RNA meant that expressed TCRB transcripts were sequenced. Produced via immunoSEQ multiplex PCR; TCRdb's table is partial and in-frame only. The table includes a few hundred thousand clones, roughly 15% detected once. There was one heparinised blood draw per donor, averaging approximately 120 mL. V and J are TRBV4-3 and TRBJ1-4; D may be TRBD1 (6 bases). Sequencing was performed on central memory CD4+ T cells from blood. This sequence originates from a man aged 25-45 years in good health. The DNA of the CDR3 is TGCGCCAGCAGCCAAGGAGGGACAAGCAATGAAAAACTGTTTTTT. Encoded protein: CASSQGGTSNEKLFF.